The clone carrying this T cell receptor beta chain was seen repeatedly, ten times or more. What it recognizes is unknown. This entry comes from a study of lung T cells in sarcoidosis with Löfgren's syndrome. Points from the study as a whole: Shared TRAV12-1 and TRBV2 CDR3 motifs across Löfgren's syndrome patients reportedly suggested public CD4+ TCRs.

TCRdb re-analysed the reads in MiXCR, keeping a single row per CDR3 protein. The repertoire has approximately 20,000 distinct CDR3 sequences, around 20% of them found once; the top ten carry less than 0.95%. CDR1 and CDR2 (germline): SEHNR, FQNEAQ (reference sequence). The junction had 16 bases not matched to a gene; V was cut back by 6 bases and J by 6 bases. This CDR3 has 17 amino acids. This chain joins TRBV7-9 and TRBJ2-2; 7 bases are shared with TRBD2. The sequencing sample was made of CD4+ T cells from bronchoalveolar lavage. The origin of this receptor is a human donor with sarcoidosis (Löfgren's syndrome or another form), or a control subject (not recorded which). For the CDR3, the DNA is TGTGCCAGCAGAACCACCGTAGGCGGGAGCGGGGCCGGGGAGCTGTTTTTT. It encodes CASRTTVGGSGAGELFF.